Given below is one T cell receptor beta chain in context. The data derive from a study of Ad26.COV2.S vaccination and SARS-CoV-2 variants. Germline CDR1 LNHDA, CDR2 SQIVND (reference sequence). The V and J ends lost 3 bases and 4 bases, in that order; junction bases with no gene match: 5. The CDR3 covers 15 residues. The data were produced by immunoSEQ multiplex PCR, yet TCRdb's version contains in-frame clones alone and is incomplete. The sample lists about 350,000 clones; around 92% were seen once. The rearrangement joins TRBV19 to TRBJ1-2, with 10 bases matching TRBD1. The sequence came from a human donor who had recovered from COVID-19. The sample was peripheral blood, taken after recovery from COVID-19. In nucleotides, the CDR3 is TGTGCCAGTAGTATTTCGACAGGGGGCAGCTATGGCTACACCTTC. It encodes CASSISTGGSYGYTF.